This TCR beta chain was found in a study of control samples from healthy donors and cancer patients. V trimming: 5 bases; J trimming: 1 base; junction bases outside the gene matches: 11. The germline gives CDR1 LNHDA, CDR2 SQIVND (reference sequence). The CDR3 has 17 amino acids. Method: immunoSEQ multiplex PCR; TCRdb's copy keeps in-frame clones and lacks some. The table lists tens of thousands of clones, approximately 91% of them singletons, with about an eighth in the top ten. The chain has TRBV19 and TRBJ1-5; 7 bases are a match to TRBD1. Sequenced: PBMCs. The origin of this receptor is a man aged 45-65 years with lung cancer. This chain's CDR3 is CASSFSSGQLSNQPQHF. The CDR3 DNA reads TGTGCCAGTAGTTTCTCTTCGGGACAGTTAAGCAATCAGCCCCAGCATTTT. The variable domain in full, with the rest retrieved from reference TRBV19 and TRBJ1-5, is DGGITQSPKYLFRKEGQNVTLSCEQNLNHDAMYWYRQDPGQGLRLIYYSQIVNDFQKGDIAEGYSVSREKKESFPLTVTSAQKNPTAFYLCASSFSSGQLSNQPQHFGDGTRLSIL.